This TCR beta chain came from a study of cytotoxic CD8 clonotypes in ibrutinib-treated CLL. Findings and caveats of the study: The clonality rise at ibrutinib response reflected private clonotype expansion.

As concerns this clone: Its antigen is not known.

Libraries were prepared by immunoSEQ multiplex PCR; TCRdb keeps only in-frame clonotypes and omits some of them. The repertoire holds around 92,000 clones, around 77% seen once, with roughly 25% in the top ten. Germline CDR1 reads MGHRA; CDR2 reads YSYEKL. CDR3 length: 16 amino acids. J lost 4 bases, V lost 1 base, and 7 bases had no gene match. This sample comprised PBMCs, obtained after 24 months of ibrutinib treatment. The origin of this receptor is a human donor with chronic lymphocytic leukemia. This chain connects TRBV4-1 to TRBJ2-1; TRBD1 matches at 7 bases. The chain's CDR3 is CASSQGSLGQYNEQFF. CDR3 sequence (DNA): TGCGCCAGCAGCCAAGGGAGTCTGGGACAGTACAATGAGCAGTTCTTC.